A single sample gave rise to the 5 T cell receptor beta chains below, sequenced in a study of blood T cell repertoires in COVID-19. Repertoires were generated with immunoSEQ multiplex PCR, while TCRdb's copy carries only in-frame clones and drops some. The table has 150,000 to 200,000 clones, roughly 77% seen once. The specimen was peripheral blood. Every receptor here comes from a man between 65 and 79 years old with active or convalescent COVID-19.

The chain has TRBV30 and TRBJ1-2, with no clear D. The germline CDR1 and CDR2 sequences are GTSNPN and SVGIG (reference sequence). The length of the CDR3 is 14 residues. V lost 4 bases and J lost 4, with 16 bases in between. CDR3 nucleotides: TGTGCCTGGACCAATGGACTTATGATCTATGGCTACACCTTC. Its translation is CAWTNGLMIYGYTF.

This chain uses TRBV6-5 with TRBJ1-3; possibly TRBD1 for D (6 bases). This CDR3 has 14 residues. Trimming removed 8 bases from V and 2 bases from J, with 13 bases in between. Per germline, CDR1 MNHEY and CDR2 SVGAGI. DNA of the CDR3: TGTGCCAGCTCTCGGACAGAGCCTGGAAACACCATATATTTT. It encodes CASSRTEPGNTIYF.

The rearrangement links TRBV29-1 to TRBJ1-1; perhaps TRBD1 as D (6 bases). CDR1 and CDR2 (germline): SQVTM, ANQGSEA. Trimming took 4 bases from V and 5 from J, leaving 11 bases between them. The CDR3 runs 12 residues. CDR3 residues: CSVVRGGTEAFF. DNA of the CDR3: TGCAGCGTTGTCCGAGGGGGTACTGAAGCTTTCTTT.

This rearrangement joins TRBV5-1 to TRBJ1-1; D unclear. Trimming stripped 0 bases from V and 0 bases from J, with 9 bases between. Germline V gene data show CDR1 as SGHRS and CDR2 as YFSETQ. This CDR3 has 15 residues. CDR3: CASSLAELLNTEAFF. In DNA form, the CDR3 reads TGCGCCAGCAGCTTGGCCGAGCTACTGAACACTGAAGCTTTCTTT.

The chain combines TRBV9 with TRBJ2-1, with D possibly TRBD2 on 8 matching bases. V lost 4 bases to trimming and J lost 6 bases, with 17 bases between them. Germline CDR1 SGDLS, CDR2 YYNGEE. The CDR3 is 15 amino acids. The CDR3 nucleotides read TGTGCCAGCAGCCCAGGGGGGGCGGGGGGCAATGAGCAGTTCTTC. Its protein is CASSPGGAGGNEQFF.